This TCR beta chain came from a study of T cell changes during pregnancy in multiple sclerosis. The V and J ends lost 4 bases and 9 bases, in that order; junction bases with no gene match: 12. This CDR3 has 16 residues. The germline gives CDR1 SEHNR, CDR2 FQNEAQ (reference sequence). Method: immunoSEQ multiplex PCR; TCRdb's copy keeps in-frame clones and lacks some. The profile shows tens of thousands of clones, approximately 93% of them singletons. This clone was observed once. The chain uses TRBV7-9 and TRBJ2-2, with 9 bases that match TRBD1. The receptor was derived from a female donor with multiple sclerosis, enrolled in a pregnancy study. The starting material was CD8+ T cells from peripheral blood mononuclear cells, obtained in the second trimester of pregnancy. The CDR3 protein is CASSSINRGLTWELFF. The CDR3 DNA sequence: TGTGCCAGCAGCTCGATAAACAGGGGGCTTACTTGGGAGCTGTTTTTT.